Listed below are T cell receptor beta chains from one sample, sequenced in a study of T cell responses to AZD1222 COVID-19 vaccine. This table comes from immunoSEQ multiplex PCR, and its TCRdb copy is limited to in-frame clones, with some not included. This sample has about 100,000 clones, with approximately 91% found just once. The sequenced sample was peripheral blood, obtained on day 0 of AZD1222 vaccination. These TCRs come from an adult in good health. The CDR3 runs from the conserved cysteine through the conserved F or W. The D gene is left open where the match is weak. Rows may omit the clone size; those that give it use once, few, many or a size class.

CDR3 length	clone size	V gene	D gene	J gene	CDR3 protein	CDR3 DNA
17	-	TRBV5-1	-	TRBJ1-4	CASSLDPGAAANEKLFF	TGCGCCAGCAGCTTGGATCCAGGGGCCGCAGCTAATGAAAAACTGTTTTTT
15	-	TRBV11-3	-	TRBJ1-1	CASSLDRQQVTEAFF	TGTGCCAGCAGCTTAGATCGACAGCAGGTCACTGAAGCTTTCTTT
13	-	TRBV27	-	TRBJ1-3	CASKAASGNTIYF	TGTGCCAGCAAAGCCGCCTCTGGAAACACCATATATTTT
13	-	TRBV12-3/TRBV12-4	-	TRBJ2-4	CASSLAGQTSQYF	TGTGCCAGCAGTCTGGCTGGACAGACTAGTCAGTACTTC
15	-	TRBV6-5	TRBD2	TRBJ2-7	CASSRTSGRAYEQYF	TGTGCCAGCAGTCGAACTAGCGGGAGGGCCTACGAGCAGTACTTC
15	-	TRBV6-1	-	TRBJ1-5	CASSEGRNSNQPQHF	TGTGCCAGCAGTGAAGGCAGAAATAGCAATCAGCCCCAGCATTTT
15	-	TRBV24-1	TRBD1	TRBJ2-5	CATSHRDRAIETQYF	TGTGCCACCAGCCACCGGGACAGGGCCATCGAGACCCAGTACTTC
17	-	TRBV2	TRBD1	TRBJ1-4	CASSEYGTALTNEKLFF	TGTGCCAGCAGTGAGTACGGGACAGCTTTAACTAATGAAAAACTGTTTTTT
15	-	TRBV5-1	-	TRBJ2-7	CASSLVGDTRSEQYF	TGCGCCAGCAGCTTGGTTGGCGACACAAGGTCCGAGCAGTACTTC
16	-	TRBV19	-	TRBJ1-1	CASSIRGIRGKTEAFF	TGTGCCAGTAGTATAAGGGGTATCAGGGGAAAGACTGAAGCTTTCTTT
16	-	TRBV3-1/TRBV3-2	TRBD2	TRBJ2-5	CASSPGTSGIQETQYF	TGTGCCAGCAGCCCAGGGACTAGCGGGATTCAGGAGACCCAGTACTTC
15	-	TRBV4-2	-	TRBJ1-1	CASSQRVNMNTEAFF	TGTGCCAGCAGCCAAAGGGTAAACATGAACACTGAAGCTTTCTTT
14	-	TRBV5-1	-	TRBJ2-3	CASSLVQVTDTQYF	TGCGCCAGCAGCTTGGTTCAAGTCACAGATACGCAGTATTTT
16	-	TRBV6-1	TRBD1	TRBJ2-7	CASSEMEDRASYEQYF	TGTGCCAGCAGTGAAATGGAGGACAGGGCCTCATACGAGCAGTACTTC
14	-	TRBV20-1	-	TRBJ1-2	CSASRSDSLYGYTF	TGCAGTGCTAGTAGGTCGGACAGCTTATATGGCTACACCTTC
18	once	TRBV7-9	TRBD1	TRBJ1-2	CASSPSRGQGAPLGGYTF	TGTGCCAGCAGCCCATCGAGGGGACAGGGGGCACCCCTGGGAGGCTACACCTTC
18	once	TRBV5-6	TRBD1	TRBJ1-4	CASSGRAGGTRSNEKLFF	TGTGCCAGCAGCGGGCGGGCAGGGGGCACCCGTTCCAATGAAAAACTGTTTTTT
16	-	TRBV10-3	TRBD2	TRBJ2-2	CAVLGGTSGRTGELFF	TGTGCGGTCCTAGGGGGGACTAGCGGGAGGACCGGGGAGCTGTTTTTT
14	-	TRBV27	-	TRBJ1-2	CASSLHGEVGSYTF	TGTGCCAGCAGTTTACACGGGGAAGTGGGTAGCTACACCTTC
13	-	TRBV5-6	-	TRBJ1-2	CASSLRADYGYTF	TGTGCCAGCAGCTTGCGAGCGGACTATGGCTACACCTTC
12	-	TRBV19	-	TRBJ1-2	CASSPQQGRYTF	TGTGCCAGTAGTCCACAACAGGGCCGCTACACCTTC
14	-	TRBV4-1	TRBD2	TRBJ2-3	CASRERGVGDTQYF	TGCGCCAGCCGCGAGCGGGGAGTCGGAGATACGCAGTATTTT
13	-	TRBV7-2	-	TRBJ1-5	CASSLRGNQPQHF	TGTGCCAGCAGCTTAAGAGGCAATCAGCCCCAGCATTTT
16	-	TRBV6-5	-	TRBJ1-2	CASSYSKPDRKGSYTF	TGTGCCAGCAGTTACTCGAAACCCGACAGGAAAGGAAGCTACACCTTC
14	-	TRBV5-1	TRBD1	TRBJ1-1	CASSLGTGPTEAFF	TGCGCCAGCAGCTTAGGGACAGGGCCCACTGAAGCTTTCTTT
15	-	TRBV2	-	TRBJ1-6	CASSEAGFILSPLHF	TGTGCCAGCAGTGAAGCAGGGTTTATCCTTTCCCCCCTCCACTTT
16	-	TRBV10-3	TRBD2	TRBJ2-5	CAISESGLAGGETQYF	TGTGCCATCAGTGAGTCGGGACTAGCGGGAGGAGAGACCCAGTACTTC
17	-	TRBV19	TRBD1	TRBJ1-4	CASSTRDRVKEKEKLFF	TGTGCCAGTAGTACTCGGGACAGGGTTAAAGAGAAGGAAAAACTGTTTTTT
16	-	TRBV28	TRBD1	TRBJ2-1	CASLFSGTDILNEQFF	TGTGCCAGCCTTTTTTCCGGGACAGATATTTTGAATGAGCAGTTCTTC
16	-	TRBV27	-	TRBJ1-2	CASSALRAGGQYGYTF	TGTGCCAGCAGTGCCCTGAGGGCTGGAGGGCAATATGGCTACACCTTC